The clone carrying this T cell receptor (beta chain) showed up just once. This sample was included in a study of blood T cell repertoires in COVID-19. Study-wide background: Both acute and convalescent COVID-19 samples were obtained from the United States, Italy and Spain. In each case, the material was cDNA or gDNA derived from T cells, B-cell-depleted T cells, or PBMCs.

CDR3 length: 15 residues. The germline V gene encodes CDR1 LGHDT and CDR2 YNNKEL (reference sequence). V lost 2 bases, J lost 4 bases, and 5 bases stayed unmatched. As handled by the study authors: Estimates of nucleated cell counts were drawn from the amplification of reference gene primers. Libraries were prepared by immunoSEQ multiplex PCR; TCRdb keeps only in-frame clonotypes and omits some of them. V, J and clone size were drawn from that table, and D and trimming were deduced from the DNA. Altogether about 97,000 clones are present, approximately 92% being singletons, with the ten largest covering 5% to 6%.

The gene calls are TRBV3-1 (or the pseudogene TRBV3-2) and TRBJ2-1; the match to TRBD2 covers 7 bases. This receptor was identified in a man aged 50 or older with active COVID-19. Sequencing was performed on peripheral blood. The CDR3 DNA is TGTGCCAGCAGCCAACGGGGAGGGCAATACAATGAGCAGTTCTTC. Translation: CASSQRGGQYNEQFF.